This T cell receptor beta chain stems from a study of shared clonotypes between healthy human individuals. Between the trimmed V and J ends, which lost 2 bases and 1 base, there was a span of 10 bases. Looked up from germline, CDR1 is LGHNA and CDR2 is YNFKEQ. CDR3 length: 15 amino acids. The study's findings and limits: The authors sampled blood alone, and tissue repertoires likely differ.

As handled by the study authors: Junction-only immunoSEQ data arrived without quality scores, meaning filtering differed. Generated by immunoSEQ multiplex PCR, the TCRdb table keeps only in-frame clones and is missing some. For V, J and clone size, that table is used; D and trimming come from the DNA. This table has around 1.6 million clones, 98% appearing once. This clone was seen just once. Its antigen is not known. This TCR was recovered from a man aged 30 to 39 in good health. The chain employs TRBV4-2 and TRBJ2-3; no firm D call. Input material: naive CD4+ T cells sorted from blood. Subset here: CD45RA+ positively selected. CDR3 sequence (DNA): TGTGCCAGCAGCCAATCCCCGGATCGCACAGATACGCAGTATTTT. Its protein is CASSQSPDRTDTQYF.